The present entry profiles one T cell receptor beta chain with its context. Its antigen is undetermined. This sample is drawn from a study of cytomegalovirus exposure and HLA in healthy donors. Study-wide findings and caveats: In a later analysis, CMV-associated beta chains were mostly HLA-associated, it appeared. For presence/absence analyses, sequencing depth was assumed to be roughly uniform across donors.

PCR used 60 Vbeta primers and 13 Jbeta primers. The assay was immunoSEQ multiplex PCR, and TCRdb's table has in-frame clones only and misses some. The sample includes 150,000 to 200,000 clones, 70% to 90% of them seen just once. Sample: PBMCs. This clonotype was obtained from a woman aged 45 to 65 in good health and CMV-seronegative.

CDR3 loop: CAWSVRQGKAGELFF. The CDR3 coding sequence is TGTGCCTGGAGTGTACGACAGGGGAAGGCCGGGGAGCTGTTTTTT. V and J are TRBV30 and TRBJ2-2, with 8 bases that match TRBD1. Unmatched junction bases numbered 6, after V lost 0 bases and J lost 6 bases. The CDR3 covers 15 residues. Germline V gene sequence: CDR1 GTSNPN, CDR2 SVGIG (reference sequence).